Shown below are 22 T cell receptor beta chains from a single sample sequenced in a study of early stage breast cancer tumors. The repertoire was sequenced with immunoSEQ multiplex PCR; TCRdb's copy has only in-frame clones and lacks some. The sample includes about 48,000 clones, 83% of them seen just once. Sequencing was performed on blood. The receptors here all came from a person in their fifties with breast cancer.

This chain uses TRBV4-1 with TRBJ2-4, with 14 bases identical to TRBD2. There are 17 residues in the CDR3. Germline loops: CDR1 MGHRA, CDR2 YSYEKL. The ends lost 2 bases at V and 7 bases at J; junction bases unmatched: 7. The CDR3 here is CASSQPTSGRAGNIQYF. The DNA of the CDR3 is TGCGCCAGCAGCCAACCGACTAGCGGGAGGGCCGGGAACATTCAGTACTTC.

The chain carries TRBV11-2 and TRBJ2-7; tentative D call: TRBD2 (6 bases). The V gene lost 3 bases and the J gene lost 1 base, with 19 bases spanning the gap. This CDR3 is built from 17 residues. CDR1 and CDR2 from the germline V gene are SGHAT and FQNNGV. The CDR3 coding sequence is TGTGCCAGCAGCTTGGAAACTAGCTGGGTAGGGTCCTACGAGCAGTACTTC. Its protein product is CASSLETSWVGSYEQYF. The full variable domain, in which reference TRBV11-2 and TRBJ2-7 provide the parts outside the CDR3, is EAGVAQSPRYKIIEKRQSVAFWCNPISGHATLYWYQQILGQGPKLLIQFQNNGVVDDSQLPKDRFSAERLKGVDSTLKIQPAKLEDSAVYLCASSLETSWVGSYEQYFGPGTRLTVT.

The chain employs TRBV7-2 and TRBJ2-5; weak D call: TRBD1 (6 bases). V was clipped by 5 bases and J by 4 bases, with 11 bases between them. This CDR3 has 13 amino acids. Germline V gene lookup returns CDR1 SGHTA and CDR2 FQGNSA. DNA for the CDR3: TGTGCCAGCAGCCCTACAGGGATAGAGACCCAGTACTTC. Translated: CASSPTGIETQYF.

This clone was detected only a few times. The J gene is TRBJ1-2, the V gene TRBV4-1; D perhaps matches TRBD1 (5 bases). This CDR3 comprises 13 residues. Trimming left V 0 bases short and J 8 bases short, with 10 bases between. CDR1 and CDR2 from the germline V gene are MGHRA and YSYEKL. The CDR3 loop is CASSQDVWGGYTF. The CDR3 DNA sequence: TGCGCCAGCAGCCAAGATGTCTGGGGGGGCTACACCTTC.

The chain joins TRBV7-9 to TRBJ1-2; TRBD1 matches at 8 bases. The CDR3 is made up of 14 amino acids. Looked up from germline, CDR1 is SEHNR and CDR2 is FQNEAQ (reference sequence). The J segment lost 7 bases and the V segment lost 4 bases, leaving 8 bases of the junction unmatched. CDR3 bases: TGTGCCAGCAGCTGGGGACAGGCCAGGAGTGGCTACACCTTC. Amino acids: CASSWGQARSGYTF.

The CDR3 bases are TGTGCCAGTTTCAGTAACTATGGCTACACCTTC. This encodes CASFSNYGYTF. The chain carries TRBV19 and TRBJ1-2; no clear D. The CDR3 has 11 residues. V was pared by 8 bases and J by 1 base, with 5 bases between. Germline V gene lookup returns CDR1 LNHDA and CDR2 SQIVND (reference sequence).

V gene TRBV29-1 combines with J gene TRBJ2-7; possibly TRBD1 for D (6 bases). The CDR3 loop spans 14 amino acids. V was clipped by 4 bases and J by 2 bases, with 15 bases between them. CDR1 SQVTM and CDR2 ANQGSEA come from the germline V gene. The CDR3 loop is CSVVGAAKPYEQYF. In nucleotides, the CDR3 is TGCAGCGTTGTGGGGGCAGCGAAACCCTACGAGCAGTACTTC.

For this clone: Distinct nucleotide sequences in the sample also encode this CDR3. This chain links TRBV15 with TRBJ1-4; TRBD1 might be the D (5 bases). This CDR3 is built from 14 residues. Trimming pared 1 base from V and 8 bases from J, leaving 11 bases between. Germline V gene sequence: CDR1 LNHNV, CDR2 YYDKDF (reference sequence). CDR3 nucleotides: TGTGCCACCAGCAGAGGGCAGGGTAACGAAAAACTGTTTTTT. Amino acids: CATSRGQGNEKLFF.

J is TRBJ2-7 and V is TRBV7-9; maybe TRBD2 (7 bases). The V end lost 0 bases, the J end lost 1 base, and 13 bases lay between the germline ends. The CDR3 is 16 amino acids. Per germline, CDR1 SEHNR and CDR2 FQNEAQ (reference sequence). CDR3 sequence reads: CASSLATGGRSYEQYF. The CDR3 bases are TGTGCCAGCAGCTTAGCGACGGGGGGCAGGTCCTACGAGCAGTACTTC.

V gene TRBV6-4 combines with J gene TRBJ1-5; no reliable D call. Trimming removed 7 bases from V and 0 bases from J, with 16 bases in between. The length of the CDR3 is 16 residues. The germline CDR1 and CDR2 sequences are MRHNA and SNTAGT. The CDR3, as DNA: TGTGCCAGCACTTTGACCAGTAGGGATAGCAATCAGCCCCAGCATTTT. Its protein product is CASTLTSRDSNQPQHF.

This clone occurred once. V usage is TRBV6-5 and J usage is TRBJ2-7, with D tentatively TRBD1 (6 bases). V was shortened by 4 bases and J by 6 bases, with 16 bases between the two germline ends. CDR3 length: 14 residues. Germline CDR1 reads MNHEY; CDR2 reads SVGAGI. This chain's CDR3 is CASSSSQGIGEQYF. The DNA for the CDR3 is TGTGCCAGCAGTTCATCACAGGGAATAGGCGAGCAGTACTTC.

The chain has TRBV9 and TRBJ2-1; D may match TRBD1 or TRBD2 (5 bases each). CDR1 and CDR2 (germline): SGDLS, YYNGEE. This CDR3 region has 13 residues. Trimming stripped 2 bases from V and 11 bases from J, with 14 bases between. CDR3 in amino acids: CASSVVGDGKQFF. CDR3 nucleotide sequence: TGTGCCAGCAGCGTTGTGGGGGACGGGAAGCAGTTCTTC.

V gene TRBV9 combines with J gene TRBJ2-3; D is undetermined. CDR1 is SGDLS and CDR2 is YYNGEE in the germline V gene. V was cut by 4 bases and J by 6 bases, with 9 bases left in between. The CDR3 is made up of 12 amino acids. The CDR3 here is CASSTEQDTQYF. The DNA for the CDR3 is TGTGCCAGCAGCACCGAGCAGGATACGCAGTATTTT.

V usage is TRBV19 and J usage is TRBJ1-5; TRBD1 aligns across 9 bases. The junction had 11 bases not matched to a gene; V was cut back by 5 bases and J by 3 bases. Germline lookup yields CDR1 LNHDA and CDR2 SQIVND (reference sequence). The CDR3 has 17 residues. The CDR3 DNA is TGTGCCAGTAGTTCCGGGACAGGGAATCTGAACAATCAGCCCCAGCATTTT. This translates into CASSSGTGNLNNQPQHF. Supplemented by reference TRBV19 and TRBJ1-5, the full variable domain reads DGGITQSPKYLFRKEGQNVTLSCEQNLNHDAMYWYRQDPGQGLRLIYYSQIVNDFQKGDIAEGYSVSREKKESFPLTVTSAQKNPTAFYLCASSSGTGNLNNQPQHFGDGTRLSIL.

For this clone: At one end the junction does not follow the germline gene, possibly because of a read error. CDR3 DNA sequence: TGTGCTAGCAGCTTGGGGGGACAGAGCACAGATACGCAGTATTTT. This encodes CASSLGGQSTDTQYF. V usage is TRBV7-7 and J usage is TRBJ2-3; possibly TRBD1 for D (7 bases). Germline V gene data show CDR1 as SSHAT and CDR2 as FNYEAQ (reference sequence). The CDR3 covers 15 residues.

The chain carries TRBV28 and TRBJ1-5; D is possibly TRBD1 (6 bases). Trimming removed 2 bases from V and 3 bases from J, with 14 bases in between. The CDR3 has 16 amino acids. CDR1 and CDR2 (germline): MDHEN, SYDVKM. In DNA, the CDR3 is TGTGCCAGCAGTTTAGGGGGGGCAACTTCCAATCAGCCCCAGCATTTT. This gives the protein CASSLGGATSNQPQHF.

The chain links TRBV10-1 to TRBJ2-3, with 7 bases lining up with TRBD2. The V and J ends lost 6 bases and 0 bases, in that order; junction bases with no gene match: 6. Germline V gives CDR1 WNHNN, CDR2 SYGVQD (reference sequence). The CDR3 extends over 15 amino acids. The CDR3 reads CASRKTSSSTDTQYF. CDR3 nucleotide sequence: TGCGCCAGCAGAAAGACTAGCAGTAGCACAGATACGCAGTATTTT.

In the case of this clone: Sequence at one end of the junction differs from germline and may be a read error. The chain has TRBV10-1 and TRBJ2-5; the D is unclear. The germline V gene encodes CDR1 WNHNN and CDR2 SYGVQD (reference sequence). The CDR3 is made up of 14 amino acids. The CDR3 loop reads CASSESGAQGTQYF. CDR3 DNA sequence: TGCGCCAGCAGTGAGTCAGGAGCGCAAGGGACCCAGTACTTC.

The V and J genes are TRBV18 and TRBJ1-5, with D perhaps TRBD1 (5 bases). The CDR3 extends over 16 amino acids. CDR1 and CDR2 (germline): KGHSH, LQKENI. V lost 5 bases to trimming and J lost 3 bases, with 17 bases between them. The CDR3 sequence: CASSSQGLGTNQPQHF. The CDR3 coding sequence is TGTGCCAGCTCATCACAAGGGTTGGGGACCAATCAGCCCCAGCATTTT.

The CDR3: CASGDGTGASEAFF. CDR3 bases: TGTGCCAGCGGGGACGGGACAGGGGCGTCTGAAGCTTTCTTT. The chain employs TRBV7-2 and TRBJ1-1; TRBD1 matches 10 bases. This CDR3 contains 14 residues. Trimming removed 8 bases from V and 6 bases from J; junction bases left unmatched: 9. Germline V gives CDR1 SGHTA, CDR2 FQGNSA.

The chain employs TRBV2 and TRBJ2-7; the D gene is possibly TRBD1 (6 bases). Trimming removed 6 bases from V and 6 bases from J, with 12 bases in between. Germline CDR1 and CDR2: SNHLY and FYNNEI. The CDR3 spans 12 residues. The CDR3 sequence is CASRLDSREQYF. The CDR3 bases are TGTGCCAGCAGATTGGACAGCCGCGAGCAGTACTTC.

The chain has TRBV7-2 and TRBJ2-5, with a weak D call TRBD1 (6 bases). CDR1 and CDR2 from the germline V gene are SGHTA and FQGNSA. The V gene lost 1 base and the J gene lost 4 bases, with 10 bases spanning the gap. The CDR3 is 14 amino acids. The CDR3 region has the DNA TGTGCCAGCAGCTTAGACAGGGTCGCAGAGACCCAGTACTTC. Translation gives CASSLDRVAETQYF.